This TCR beta chain was sequenced during a study of blood T cell repertoires in COVID-19. Study-wide background: Material from acute and convalescent COVID-19 was sourced from the United States, Italy and Spain.

Original methodology: Scientists estimated how many nucleated cells there were by amplifying reference gene primers. Assay used: immunoSEQ multiplex PCR; TCRdb lists only in-frame clones, some missing. The V and J calls and clone size are taken from that table; D and trimming were inferred from the DNA. The sample has roughly 230,000 clones, roughly 80% seen once. CDR3 length equals 13 residues. With V trimmed by 6 bases and J by 8 bases, 9 bases remained unmatched. This clone was seen only a few times. V usage is TRBV12-3 or TRBV12-4 and J usage is TRBJ1-2, with TRBD1 identical over 7 bases. The receptor comes from a woman of 80 years or more with acute or convalescent COVID-19. Sample: peripheral blood. CDR3 sequence: CASSLYYRGGYTF. CDR3 sequence (DNA): TGTGCCAGCAGCCTTTACTACAGGGGCGGCTACACCTTC.